The source of this TCR beta chain is a study of CD8 T cells in Susac syndrome. CD8+ and CD4+ T cells from blood underwent TCR beta sequencing. Negative isolation was used for CD8+ and CD4+ T cells, and FACS enrichment was applied to TEMRA cells. CDR3 length: 14 residues. Germline V gives CDR1 DFQATT, CDR2 SNEGSKA (reference sequence). The V end was cut by 6 bases, the J end by 5 bases, with 17 bases between. Reverse transcription of roughly 0.45 to 1 ug RNA was performed with random hexamers. Multiplex immunoSEQ PCR targeted 54 Vbeta and 13 Jbeta TCR beta segments. In TCRdb, the immunoSEQ multiplex PCR reads were re-called with MiXCR into one record per CDR3 protein. The sample contains about 300,000 distinct CDR3 sequences, roughly 85% of which appear only once.

Sequenced material: CD8+ T cells from PBMCs. This chain connects TRBV20-1 to TRBJ2-1; D possibly corresponds to TRBD1 (7 bases). This TCR was sampled from a human donor with multiple sclerosis. The CDR3 DNA sequence: TGCAGTGCCAGGGGGGCGGGTCTACACAATGAGCAGTTCTTC. This codes for CSARGAGLHNEQFF.